Detailed here is one TCR beta chain. Its antigen is unknown. This sample is part of a study of vaccination effects on CD4 cells after COVID-19. Overall study: A couple of convalescent pre-vaccine samples were taken 142 and 148 days post-diagnosis. Study-wide points: Among infection- and vaccine-induced clones, marked clonal contraction occurred late after vaccination.

Using viral peptide pools, the ViraFEST assay grew out antigen-specific CD4+ T cells prior to sequencing. It was after roughly ten days of culture that CD4+ T cells were isolated. This person's SARS-CoV-2 infection, confirmed by PCR, occurred between March and December 2020. Cultures used over 1.5 million PBMC per well, approximately 9.7 IU/ml IL-2 and around 9.7 ug/ml peptides. IL-2 medium was substituted for half the medium on days 3 and 7. Trimming shortened V by 6 bases and J by 4 bases, and 14 bases separated the two germline ends. Germline assignment: CDR1 KGHDR and CDR2 SFDVKD. The CDR3 covers 15 residues. Assay used: immunoSEQ multiplex PCR; TCRdb lists only in-frame clones, some missing. The sample consists of under 20,000 clones, approximately 74% of them appearing once.

The TCR was taken from a human donor who had a prior SARS-CoV-2 infection. Sequenced here: CD4+ T cells from PBMCs cultured with SARS-CoV-2 spike peptides, sampled before COVID-19 vaccination. V is TRBV24-1 and J is TRBJ2-2; a weak D match, TRBD1 (6 bases). The CDR3 coding sequence is TGTGCCACCAGTAGCAGGGGAAAGGGCACCGGGGAGCTGTTTTTT. Translation: CATSSRGKGTGELFF.